These 13 T cell receptor beta chains originate from one sample sequenced in a study of cytomegalovirus exposure and HLA in healthy donors. Use of 60 Vbeta and 13 Jbeta primers characterized the PCR. TCRdb keeps only in-frame clones here, not all; method: immunoSEQ multiplex PCR. The table records 100,000 to 130,000 clones, 73% of them present only once. The sample consisted of PBMCs. Receptor source: a man younger than 40 in good health and CMV-seronegative.

CDR3 nucleotide sequence: TGCGCCAGCAGTTACCGGGACAGGCCGACTAGCACAGATACGCAGTATTTT. It encodes CASSYRDRPTSTDTQYF. The chain combines TRBV5-1 with TRBJ2-3; 8 bases are a match to TRBD1. The V gene end was trimmed by 5 bases and the J gene end by 0 bases; junction bases not matched to a gene: 11. Germline V gives CDR1 SGHRS, CDR2 YFSETQ. CDR3 size: 17 residues.

The chain employs TRBV15 and TRBJ1-3; D not resolved. CDR3 length: 19 residues. V lost 1 base, J lost 0 bases, and 19 bases lay in between. Germline V gene sequence: CDR1 LNHNV, CDR2 YYDKDF (reference sequence). The CDR3 sequence: CATSRAVWEVTGSGNTIYF. CDR3 coding DNA: TGTGCCACCAGCAGAGCCGTTTGGGAGGTGACGGGCTCTGGAAACACCATATATTTT.

The chain combines TRBV5-4 with TRBJ1-1; TRBD1 aligns across 7 bases. Trimming took 4 bases from V and 4 from J; bases not matched to a gene: 10. The CDR3 covers 15 residues. The germline CDR1 and CDR2 sequences are SGHNT and YYREEE (reference sequence). CDR3 amino acids: CASSTAQGTVTEAFF. CDR3 DNA: TGTGCCAGCAGCACCGCACAGGGGACCGTCACTGAAGCTTTCTTT.

This clone has only a few counts. The chain couples TRBV4-1 to TRBJ2-2, with 9 bases aligning to TRBD2. CDR1 and CDR2 (germline): MGHRA, YSYEKL. The CDR3 runs 17 residues. V lost 0 bases to trimming and J lost 6 bases; unmatched junction nucleotides: 8. The CDR3 region is CASSQEGSGRVAGELFF. CDR3 in DNA: TGCGCCAGCAGCCAAGAAGGTAGCGGGAGAGTCGCCGGGGAGCTGTTTTTT.

The chain has TRBV9 and TRBJ2-2; perhaps TRBD1 as D (6 bases). The V end was cut by 4 bases, the J end by 6 bases, with 10 bases between. The CDR3 runs 13 residues. Germline-derived CDR1 and CDR2 are SGDLS and YYNGEE. CDR3 nucleotides: TGTGCCAGCAGCTTAACAGGGCCCGGGGAGCTGTTTTTT. This translates into CASSLTGPGELFF.

About this clone: Other nucleotide sequences in the sample specify the same CDR3. The rearrangement uses TRBV4-1 and TRBJ2-7; possibly TRBD2 for D (6 bases). The ends were cut back, 4 bases at V and 1 base at J, with 14 bases in the middle. Germline V gene sequence: CDR1 MGHRA, CDR2 YSYEKL. The CDR3 totals 15 residues. The CDR3 region has the DNA TGCGCCAGCAGCCCAGGGACTGGGGGTTCCTACGAGCAGTACTTC. Protein sequence: CASSPGTGGSYEQYF.

The chain couples TRBV7-3 to TRBJ2-1, with 12 nucleotides matching TRBD2. Unmatched junction bases numbered 7, after V lost 3 bases and J lost 7 bases. The CDR3 totals 16 residues. Germline V gene sequence: CDR1 SGHTA, CDR2 FQGTGA. The CDR3 DNA reads TGTGCCAGCAGCTTGATGACTAGCGGGAGAGGGAATGAGCAGTTCTTC. The encoded protein is CASSLMTSGRGNEQFF. The full variable domain, completed using reference TRBV7-3 and TRBJ2-1, is GAGVSQTPSNKVTEKGKYVELRCDPISGHTALYWYRQSLGQGPEFLIYFQGTGAADDSGLPNDRFFAVRPEGSVSTLKIQRTERGDSAVYLCASSLMTSGRGNEQFFGPGTRLTVL.

The chain links TRBV29-1 to TRBJ1-1, with D maybe TRBD1 (6 bases). V lost 3 bases and J 5 bases, leaving 19 bases between the germline ends. Germline V gene data show CDR1 as SQVTM and CDR2 as ANQGSEA. The CDR3 contains 15 residues. The CDR3 DNA reads as TGCAGCGTTGAGCCGAATCCGGCAGGGGTGACTGAAGCTTTCTTT. Its protein product is CSVEPNPAGVTEAFF.

The V gene is TRBV2, the J gene TRBJ2-7, with a tentative D call TRBD2 (6 bases). This CDR3 is 15 amino acids long. Germline V lookup: CDR1 SNHLY, CDR2 FYNNEI. V lost 8 bases and J lost 6, with 23 bases in between. CDR3 in amino acids: CASAPLRGTKGEQYF. The CDR3 bases are TGTGCCAGCGCTCCTCTACGGGGGACCAAAGGCGAGCAGTACTTC.

The chain couples TRBV4-1 to TRBJ1-5, with 7 nucleotides matching TRBD1. CDR1 and CDR2 (germline): MGHRA, YSYEKL. This CDR3 is built from 16 residues. Trimming at V came to 1 base and at J to 7 bases, leaving 10 bases not matched to a gene. In DNA form, the CDR3 reads TGCGCCAGCAGCCAAGTCCAACAGGGGAGTTTACAGCCCCAGCATTTT. Its protein product is CASSQVQQGSLQPQHF.

This chain connects TRBV14 to TRBJ2-1; the D gene is possibly TRBD2 (5 bases). Trimming stripped 2 bases from V and 9 bases from J, with 17 bases between. The CDR3 spans 15 residues. Looked up from germline, CDR1 is SGHDN and CDR2 is FVKESK. The CDR3 DNA reads TGTGCCAGCAGCCAAATACAACGAAGGGAGAGTGAGCAGTTCTTC. It is translated as CASSQIQRRESEQFF.

V is TRBV7-6 and J is TRBJ2-1; tentatively, D is TRBD2 (6 bases). The CDR3 runs 18 residues. The V gene's germline CDR1 is SGHVS and CDR2 FNYEAQ. V was cut by 2 bases and J by 0 bases, with 17 bases left in between. The CDR3: CASSLPPRLASSYNEQFF. For the CDR3, the DNA is TGTGCCAGCAGCTTACCCCCCCGCCTAGCGAGCTCCTACAATGAGCAGTTCTTC. Based on the CDR3 plus reference TRBV7-6 and TRBJ2-1, the full variable domain is GAGVSQSPRYKVTKRGQDVALRCDPISGHVSLYWYRQALGQGPEFLTYFNYEAQQDKSGLPNDRFSAERPEGSISTLTIQRTEQRDSAMYRCASSLPPRLASSYNEQFFGPGTRLTVL.

This clone is a singleton in its sample. V and J are TRBV14 and TRBJ2-5, with 12 bases lining up with TRBD2. The CDR3 totals 16 residues. Germline trimming cut 4 bases from V and 1 base from J; bases unmatched to any gene: 4. The germline gives CDR1 SGHDN, CDR2 FVKESK. The CDR3 loop reads CASSRRLAGAQETQYF. In nucleotides, the CDR3 is TGTGCCAGCAGCCGACGACTAGCGGGGGCCCAAGAGACCCAGTACTTC.